This note documents a single T cell receptor beta chain sequence. Its matching antigen is unknown. Trimming left V 2 bases short and J 3 bases short, with 8 bases between. Germline CDR1 MDHEN, CDR2 SYDVKM. The CDR3 runs to 14 residues. This sample stems from a study of cytomegalovirus exposure and HLA in healthy donors. Profiling relied on immunoSEQ multiplex PCR, and the TCRdb table lists in-frame clones only, not all of them. The data hold some 150,000 clones, with 86% observed a single time. Study-level points and caveats: The dataset shows that most TCR sequences were rare, while some public TCRs occurred in many donors.

Material for sequencing was PBMCs. The receptor's source is a man between 18 and 29 years old in good health and CMV-seropositive. The chain combines TRBV28 with TRBJ1-3; no clear D gene. CDR3 protein: CASSLGYSGNTIYF. The CDR3 DNA reads as TGTGCCAGCAGTTTAGGCTACAGTGGAAACACCATATATTTT. The full variable domain, its missing parts supplied by reference TRBV28 and TRBJ1-3, is DVKVTQSSRYLVKRTGEKVFLECVQDMDHENMFWYRQDPGLGLRLIYFSYDVKMKEKGDIPEGYSVSREKKERFSLILESASTNQTSMYLCASSLGYSGNTIYFGEGSWLTVV.